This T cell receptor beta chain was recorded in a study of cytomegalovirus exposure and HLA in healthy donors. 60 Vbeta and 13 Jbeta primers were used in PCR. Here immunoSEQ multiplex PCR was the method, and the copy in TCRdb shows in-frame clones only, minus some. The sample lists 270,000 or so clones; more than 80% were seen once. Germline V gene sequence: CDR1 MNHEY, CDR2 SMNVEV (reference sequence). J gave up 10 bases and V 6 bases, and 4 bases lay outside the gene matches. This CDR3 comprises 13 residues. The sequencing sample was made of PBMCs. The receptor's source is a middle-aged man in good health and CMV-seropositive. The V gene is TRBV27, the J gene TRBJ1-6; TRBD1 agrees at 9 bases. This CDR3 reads CASRRQGDSPLHF. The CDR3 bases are TGTGCCAGCAGACGACAGGGGGACTCACCCCTCCACTTT.